The 6 T cell receptor beta chains given below trace back to one sample, sequenced in a study of cytomegalovirus exposure and HLA in healthy donors. The assay was immunoSEQ multiplex PCR, and TCRdb's table has in-frame clones only and misses some. The data hold about 150,000 clones, with 75% to 90% observed a single time. The sequenced material came from PBMCs. The receptors shown here come from a man aged 18 to 29 in good health and CMV-seropositive.

The rearrangement uses TRBV7-9 and TRBJ2-7; 7 bases agree with TRBD1. The V gene end was trimmed by 3 bases and the J gene end by 2 bases; junction bases not matched to a gene: 1. There are 13 residues in the CDR3. Germline CDR1 and CDR2: SEHNR and FQNEAQ (reference sequence). The CDR3 reads CASSLGQPYEQYF. CDR3 sequence (DNA): TGTGCCAGCAGCTTGGGACAGCCCTACGAGCAGTACTTC.

This clone was counted between two and nine times. The rearrangement uses TRBV7-9 and TRBJ2-2, with D unresolved. V lost 2 bases and J lost 1, with 11 bases in between. The CDR3 spans 16 residues. CDR1 SEHNR and CDR2 FQNEAQ come from the germline V gene (reference sequence). CDR3: CASSLRRKGNTGELFF. The CDR3 nucleotides are TGTGCCAGCAGCTTACGGCGGAAAGGGAACACCGGGGAGCTGTTTTTT.

The rearrangement uses TRBV2 and TRBJ2-1; TRBD2 aligns across 10 bases. This CDR3 is 14 amino acids long. CDR1 and CDR2 (germline): SNHLY, FYNNEI. V trimming: 7 bases; J trimming: 10 bases; junction bases outside the gene matches: 10. The CDR3 region is CASTPAGGPEEQFF. In DNA form, the CDR3 reads TGTGCCAGCACCCCAGCGGGAGGGCCGGAGGAGCAGTTCTTC.

The chain has TRBV29-1 and TRBJ2-7; 9 nucleotides line up with TRBD1. CDR1 and CDR2 (germline): SQVTM, ANQGSEA. This CDR3 has 14 amino acids. Trimming cost V 6 bases and J 2 bases; bases outside gene matches: 8. In DNA form, the CDR3 reads TGCAGCGTCACTCCGGGACAGGGTGCCTACGAGCAGTACTTC. This sequence encodes CSVTPGQGAYEQYF.

Here the CDR3 DNA reads TGTGCCAGCAGCTTGCAGGGGTTCGGCAAAAACATTCAGTACTTC. It yields the protein CASSLQGFGKNIQYF. The chain recombines TRBV7-9 with TRBJ2-4; a weak D match, TRBD1 (6 bases). Germline-derived CDR1 and CDR2 are SEHNR and FQNEAQ (reference sequence). Trimming took 3 bases from V and 3 from J, leaving 12 bases between them. This CDR3 is built from 15 residues.

The chain joins TRBV10-3 to TRBJ2-2; 7 bases line up with TRBD1. From germline, CDR1 is ENHRY and CDR2 SYGVKD. This CDR3 has 15 amino acids. V gave up 4 bases and J gave up 3 bases; unmatched junction bases: 5. CDR3 nucleotides: TGTGCCATCAGTGGGAACAGGGGCGACACCGGGGAGCTGTTTTTT. Amino acids: CAISGNRGDTGELFF.